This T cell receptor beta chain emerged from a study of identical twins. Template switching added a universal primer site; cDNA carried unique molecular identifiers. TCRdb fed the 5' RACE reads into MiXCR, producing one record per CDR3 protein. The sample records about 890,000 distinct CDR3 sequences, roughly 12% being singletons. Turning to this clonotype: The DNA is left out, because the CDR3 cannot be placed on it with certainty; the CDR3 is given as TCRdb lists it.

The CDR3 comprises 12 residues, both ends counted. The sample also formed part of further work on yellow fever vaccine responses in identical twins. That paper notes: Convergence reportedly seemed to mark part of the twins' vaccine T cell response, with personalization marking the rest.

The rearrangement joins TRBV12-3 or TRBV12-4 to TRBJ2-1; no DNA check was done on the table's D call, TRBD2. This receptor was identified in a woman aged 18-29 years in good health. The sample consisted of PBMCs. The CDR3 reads CASSFGAGTRFF.